This T cell receptor (beta chain) was obtained from a study of T cell responses to AZD1222 COVID-19 vaccine. On this clone: Its antigen is not known.

General study results and limits: The donors showed a predominance of white British ancestry and of females, with possible underestimation of clonal diversity. Compared with day 0, the breadth and depth of the Spike-specific TCR repertoire rose significantly after two doses of AZD1222. In all cases, repertoires were sampled only after the peak T cell response. The number of AZD1222 recipients seropositive at baseline was only five or six.

V was pared by 1 base and J by 9 bases, with 10 bases between. The length of the CDR3 is 13 residues. Germline-derived CDR1 and CDR2 are MNHEY and SVGAGI. TCRdb's table, derived via immunoSEQ multiplex PCR, lists solely in-frame clones and lacks some. This sample has approximately 110,000 clones, with around 96% found just once. This specimen consisted of peripheral blood, obtained on day 0 of AZD1222 vaccination. This chain joins TRBV6-5 and TRBJ2-1; perhaps TRBD1 as D (6 bases). The TCR originated in an adult in good health. The CDR3 DNA reads TGTGCCAGCAGTTACTATATGGGGGCTGAGCAGTTCTTC. Its protein product is CASSYYMGAEQFF.